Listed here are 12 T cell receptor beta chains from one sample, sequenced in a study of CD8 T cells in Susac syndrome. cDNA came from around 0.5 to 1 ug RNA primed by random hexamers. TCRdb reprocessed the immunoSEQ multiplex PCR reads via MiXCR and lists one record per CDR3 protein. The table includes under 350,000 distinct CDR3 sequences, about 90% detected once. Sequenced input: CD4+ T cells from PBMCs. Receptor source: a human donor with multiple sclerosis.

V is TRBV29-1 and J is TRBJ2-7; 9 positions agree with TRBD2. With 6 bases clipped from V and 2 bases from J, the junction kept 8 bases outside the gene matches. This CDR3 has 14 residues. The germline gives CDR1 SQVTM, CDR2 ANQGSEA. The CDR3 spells CSVTGLAPAYEQYF. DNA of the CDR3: TGCAGCGTGACGGGACTAGCTCCCGCCTACGAGCAGTACTTC.

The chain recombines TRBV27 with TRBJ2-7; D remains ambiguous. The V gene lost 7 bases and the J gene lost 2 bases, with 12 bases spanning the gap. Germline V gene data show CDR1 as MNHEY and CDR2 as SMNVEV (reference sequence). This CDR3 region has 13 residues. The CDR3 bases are TGTGCCAGCACTTCCAGGCCCCCCTACGAGCAGTACTTC. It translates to CASTSRPPYEQYF.

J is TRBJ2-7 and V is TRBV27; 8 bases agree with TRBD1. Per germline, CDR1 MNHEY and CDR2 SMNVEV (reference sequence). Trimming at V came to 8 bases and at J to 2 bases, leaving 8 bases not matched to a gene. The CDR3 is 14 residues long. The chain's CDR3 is CASSQDRAAYEQYF. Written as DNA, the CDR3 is TGTGCCAGCTCCCAGGACAGGGCCGCCTACGAGCAGTACTTC.

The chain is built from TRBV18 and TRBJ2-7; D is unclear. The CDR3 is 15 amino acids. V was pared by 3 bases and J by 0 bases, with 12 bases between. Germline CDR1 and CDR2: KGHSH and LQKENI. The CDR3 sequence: CASSPRSVFSYEQYF. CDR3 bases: TGTGCCAGCTCACCCCGATCTGTCTTCTCCTACGAGCAGTACTTC.

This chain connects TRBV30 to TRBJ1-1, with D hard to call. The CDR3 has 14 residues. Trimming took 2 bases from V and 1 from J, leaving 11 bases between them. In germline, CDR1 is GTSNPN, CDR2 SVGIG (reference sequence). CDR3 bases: TGTGCCTGGAGTTGGGAGACAACGAACACTGAAGCTTTCTTT. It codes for CAWSWETTNTEAFF.

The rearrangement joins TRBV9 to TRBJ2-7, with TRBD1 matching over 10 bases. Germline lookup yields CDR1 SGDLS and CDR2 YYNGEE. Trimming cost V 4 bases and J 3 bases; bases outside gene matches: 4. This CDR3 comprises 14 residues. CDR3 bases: TGTGCCAGCAGCTCCCGGACAGGGGGCTACGAGCAGTACTTC. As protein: CASSSRTGGYEQYF.

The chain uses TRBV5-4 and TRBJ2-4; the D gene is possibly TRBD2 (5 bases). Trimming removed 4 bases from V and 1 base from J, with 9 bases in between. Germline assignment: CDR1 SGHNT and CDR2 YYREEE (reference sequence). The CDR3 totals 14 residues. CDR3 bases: TGTGCCAGCAGCCCCCCGGGGGCCAAAAACATTCAGTACTTC. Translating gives CASSPPGAKNIQYF.

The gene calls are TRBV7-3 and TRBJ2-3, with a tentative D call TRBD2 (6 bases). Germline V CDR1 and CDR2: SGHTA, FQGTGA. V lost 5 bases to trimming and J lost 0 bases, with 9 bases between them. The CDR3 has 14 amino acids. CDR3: CASSPGLSTDTQYF. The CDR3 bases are TGTGCCAGCAGCCCCGGACTAAGCACAGATACGCAGTATTTT.

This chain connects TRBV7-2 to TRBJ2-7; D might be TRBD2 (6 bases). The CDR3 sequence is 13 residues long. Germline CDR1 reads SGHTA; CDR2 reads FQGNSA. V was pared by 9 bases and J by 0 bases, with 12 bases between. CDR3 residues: CASRLEASYEQYF. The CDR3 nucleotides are TGTGCCAGTCGACTAGAGGCCTCCTACGAGCAGTACTTC.

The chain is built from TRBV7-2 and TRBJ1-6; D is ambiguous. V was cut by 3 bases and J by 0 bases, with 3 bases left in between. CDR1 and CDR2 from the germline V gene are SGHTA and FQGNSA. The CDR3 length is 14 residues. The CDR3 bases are TGTGCCAGCAGCTTTAGCTCCTATAATTCACCCCTCCACTTT. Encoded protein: CASSFSSYNSPLHF.

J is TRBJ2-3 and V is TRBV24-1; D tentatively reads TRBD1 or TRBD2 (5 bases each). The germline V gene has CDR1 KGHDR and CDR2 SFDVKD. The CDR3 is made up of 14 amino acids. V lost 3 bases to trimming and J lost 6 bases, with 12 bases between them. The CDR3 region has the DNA TGTGCCACCAGTGATACGGGACCTCGGGATACGCAGTATTTT. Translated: CATSDTGPRDTQYF.

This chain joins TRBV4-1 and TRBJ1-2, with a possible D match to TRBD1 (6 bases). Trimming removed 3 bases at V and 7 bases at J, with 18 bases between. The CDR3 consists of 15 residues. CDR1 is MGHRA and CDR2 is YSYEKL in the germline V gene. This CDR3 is CASSQPKGTGTGYTF. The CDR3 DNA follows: TGCGCCAGCAGCCAGCCCAAGGGAACAGGGACTGGCTACACCTTC.